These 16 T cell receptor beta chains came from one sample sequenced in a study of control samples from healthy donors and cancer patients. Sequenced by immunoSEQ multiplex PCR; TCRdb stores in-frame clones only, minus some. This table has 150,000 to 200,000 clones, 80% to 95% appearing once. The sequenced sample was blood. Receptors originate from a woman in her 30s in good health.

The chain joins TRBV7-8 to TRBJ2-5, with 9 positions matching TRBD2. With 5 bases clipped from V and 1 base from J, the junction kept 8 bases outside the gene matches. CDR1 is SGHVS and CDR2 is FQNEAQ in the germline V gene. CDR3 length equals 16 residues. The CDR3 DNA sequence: TGTGCCAGCAGCCTGGATGCGGGAGGGCCCCAAGAGACCCAGTACTTC. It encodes CASSLDAGGPQETQYF.

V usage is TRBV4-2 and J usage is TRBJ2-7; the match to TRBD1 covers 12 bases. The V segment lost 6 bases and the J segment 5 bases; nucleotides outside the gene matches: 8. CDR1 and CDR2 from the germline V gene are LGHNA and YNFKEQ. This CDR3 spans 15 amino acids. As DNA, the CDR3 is TGTGCCAGCAGTCGGACCGGGACAGGGGGCAACGAGCAGTACTTC. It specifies CASSRTGTGGNEQYF.

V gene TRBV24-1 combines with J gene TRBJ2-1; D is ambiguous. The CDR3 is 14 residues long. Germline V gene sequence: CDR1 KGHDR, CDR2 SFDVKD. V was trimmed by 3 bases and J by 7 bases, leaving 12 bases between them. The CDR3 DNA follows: TGTGCCACCAGTGATCCGGGTCGGTCGAATGAGCAGTTCTTC. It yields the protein CATSDPGRSNEQFF.

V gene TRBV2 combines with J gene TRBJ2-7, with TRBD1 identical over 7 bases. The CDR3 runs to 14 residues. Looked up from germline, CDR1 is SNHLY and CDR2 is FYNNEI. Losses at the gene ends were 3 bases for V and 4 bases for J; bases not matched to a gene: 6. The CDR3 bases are TGTGCCAGCAGTGATAGAGGGGGCTGGTACGAGCAGTACTTC. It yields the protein CASSDRGGWYEQYF.

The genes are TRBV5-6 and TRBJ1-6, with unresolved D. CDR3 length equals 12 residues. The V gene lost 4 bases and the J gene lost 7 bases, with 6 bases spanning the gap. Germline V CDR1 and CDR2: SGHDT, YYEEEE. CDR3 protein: CASSLGNSPLHF. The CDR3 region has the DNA TGTGCCAGCAGCCTCGGGAATTCACCCCTCCACTTT.

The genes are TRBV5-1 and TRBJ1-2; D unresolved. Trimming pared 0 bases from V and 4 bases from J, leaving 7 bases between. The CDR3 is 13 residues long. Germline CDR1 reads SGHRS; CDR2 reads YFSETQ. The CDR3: CASSLGRGYGYTF. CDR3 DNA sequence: TGCGCCAGCAGCTTGGGTAGAGGCTATGGCTACACCTTC.

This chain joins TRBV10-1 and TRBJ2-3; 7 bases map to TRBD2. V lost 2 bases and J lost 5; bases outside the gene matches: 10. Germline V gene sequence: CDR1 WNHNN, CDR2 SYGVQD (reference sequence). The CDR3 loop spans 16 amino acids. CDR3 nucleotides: TGCGCCAGCAGTGAGCTCCGGGGAGGGGTCAGAGATACGCAGTATTTT. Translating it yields CASSELRGGVRDTQYF.

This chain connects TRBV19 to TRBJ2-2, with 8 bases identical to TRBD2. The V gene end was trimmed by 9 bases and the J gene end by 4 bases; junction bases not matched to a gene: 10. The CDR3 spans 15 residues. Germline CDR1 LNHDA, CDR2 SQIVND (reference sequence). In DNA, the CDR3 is TGTGCCAGCCAGGTAGGGAGCGGGAGCACCGGGGAGCTGTTTTTT. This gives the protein CASQVGSGSTGELFF.

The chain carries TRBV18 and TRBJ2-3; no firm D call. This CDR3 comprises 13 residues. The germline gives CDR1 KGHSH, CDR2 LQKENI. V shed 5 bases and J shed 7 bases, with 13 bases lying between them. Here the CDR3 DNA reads TGTGCCAGCTCAAAGCAGTTTGTAAATACGCAGTATTTT. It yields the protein CASSKQFVNTQYF.

The CDR3 is CASSFSGTRATFEQFF. CDR3 DNA: TGCGCCAGCAGCTTTTCCGGGACTAGGGCGACTTTTGAGCAGTTCTTC. The V gene is TRBV5-1, the J gene TRBJ2-1; TRBD2 matches 8 bases. CDR1 and CDR2 from the germline V gene are SGHRS and YFSETQ. V shed 2 bases and J 9 bases; nucleotides not matched to a gene: 13. The CDR3 spans 16 residues.

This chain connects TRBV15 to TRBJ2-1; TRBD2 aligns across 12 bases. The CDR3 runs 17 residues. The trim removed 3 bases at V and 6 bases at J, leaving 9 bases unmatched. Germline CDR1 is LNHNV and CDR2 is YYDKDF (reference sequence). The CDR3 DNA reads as TGTGCCACCAGCAGGGGTTTGGGACTAGCGGGCCCCAATGAGCAGTTCTTC. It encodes CATSRGLGLAGPNEQFF.

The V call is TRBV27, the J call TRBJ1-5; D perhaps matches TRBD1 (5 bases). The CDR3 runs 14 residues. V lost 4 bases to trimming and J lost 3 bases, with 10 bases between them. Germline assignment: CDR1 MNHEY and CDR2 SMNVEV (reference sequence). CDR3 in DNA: TGTGCCAGCAGTTCCTCAGGGTTCAATCAGCCCCAGCATTTT. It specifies CASSSSGFNQPQHF.

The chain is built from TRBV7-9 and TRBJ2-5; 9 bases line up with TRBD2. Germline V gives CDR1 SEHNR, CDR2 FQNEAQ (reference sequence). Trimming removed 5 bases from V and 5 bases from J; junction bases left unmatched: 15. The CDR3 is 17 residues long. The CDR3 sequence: CASSPLTSGYSRETQYF. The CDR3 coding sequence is TGTGCCAGCAGCCCCTTGACTAGCGGCTATTCACGGGAGACCCAGTACTTC.

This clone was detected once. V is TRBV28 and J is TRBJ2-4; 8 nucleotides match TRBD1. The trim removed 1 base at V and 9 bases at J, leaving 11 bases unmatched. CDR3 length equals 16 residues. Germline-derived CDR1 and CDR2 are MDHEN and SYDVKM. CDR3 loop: CASSLFPTGVGGIQYF. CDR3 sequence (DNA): TGTGCCAGCAGTTTATTCCCGACAGGGGTCGGCGGCATTCAGTACTTC.

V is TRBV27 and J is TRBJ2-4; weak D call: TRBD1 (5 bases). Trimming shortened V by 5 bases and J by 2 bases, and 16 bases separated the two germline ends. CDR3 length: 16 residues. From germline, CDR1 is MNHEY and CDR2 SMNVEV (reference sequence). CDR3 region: CASSPWTTGPKNIQYF. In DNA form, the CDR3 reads TGTGCCAGCAGTCCCTGGACCACAGGTCCCAAAAACATTCAGTACTTC.

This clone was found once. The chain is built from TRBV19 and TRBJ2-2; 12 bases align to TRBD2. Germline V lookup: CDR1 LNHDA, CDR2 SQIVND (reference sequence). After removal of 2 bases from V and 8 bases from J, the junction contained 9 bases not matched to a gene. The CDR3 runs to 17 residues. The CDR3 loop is CASSISPTSGRKGELFF. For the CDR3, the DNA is TGTGCCAGTAGTATATCTCCGACTAGCGGGAGAAAGGGGGAGCTGTTTTTT.